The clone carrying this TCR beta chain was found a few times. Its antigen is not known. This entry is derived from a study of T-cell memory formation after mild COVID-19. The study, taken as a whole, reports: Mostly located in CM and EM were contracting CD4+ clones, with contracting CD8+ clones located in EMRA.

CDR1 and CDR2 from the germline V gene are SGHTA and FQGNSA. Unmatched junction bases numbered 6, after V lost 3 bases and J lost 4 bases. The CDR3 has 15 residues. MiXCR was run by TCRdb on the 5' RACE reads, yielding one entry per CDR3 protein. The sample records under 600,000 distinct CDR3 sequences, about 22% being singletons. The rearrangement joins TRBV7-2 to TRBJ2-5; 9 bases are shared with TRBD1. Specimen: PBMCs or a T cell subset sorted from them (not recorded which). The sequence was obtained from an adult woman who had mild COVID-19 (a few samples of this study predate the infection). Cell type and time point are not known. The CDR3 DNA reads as TGTGCCAGCAGCTTGGGGGGACAGGGAGGAGAGACCCAGTACTTC. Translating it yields CASSLGGQGGETQYF.